This note documents a single T cell receptor beta chain sequence. What it binds is not known. This entry belongs to a study of human T cells and chemical hapten exposure. The overall study: Patients received weekly diphenylcyclopropenone doses to the scalp throughout the roughly 23-week study. Patients, a majority of them female, were diagnosed with alopecia areata, totalis or universalis.

V lost 6 bases, J lost 5 bases, and 16 bases lay in between. CDR3 length: 14 residues. Per the germline V gene, CDR1 is DFQATT and CDR2 is SNEGSKA (reference sequence). The study, taken as a whole, reports: Patch test score showed a positive correlation with PT1 expanded TCR counts.

Using its own MiXCR run on the RACE reads, TCRdb lists one record per CDR3 protein. The table lists 300,000 to 400,000 distinct CDR3 sequences, around 7% of them singletons. Time point specified: patch test 1, 2 weeks after DPC sensitization. Sample treatment: therapeutic diphenylcyclopropenone sensitization with weekly scalp DPC. The chain is built from TRBV20-1 and TRBJ2-2, with D perhaps matching TRBD2 (7 bases). The material was whole blood, obtained in connection with sensitization to the hapten diphenylcyclopropenone (DPC). The sequence came from a woman under 30 with alopecia areata. Some clones in this sample may be carry-over from other donors' samples. For the CDR3, the DNA is TGCAGTGCCCCCTGGGGGGGGGCGACCGGGGAGCTGTTTTTT. Encoded protein: CSAPWGGATGELFF.